One and the same sample provided the 29 T cell receptor beta chains below, sequenced in a study of T cells after posttransplantation cyclophosphamide. Profiled with immunoSEQ multiplex PCR; TCRdb holds only in-frame clones, not every one. The data contain tens of thousands of clones, 70% to 90% of them singletons. Sequenced sample: PBMCs. These receptors were collected from a man in his thirties or forties with a blood cancer, CMV-positive, and with a related stem cell donor.

The chain uses TRBV5-1 and TRBJ2-1; the D gene is possibly TRBD2 (6 bases). The CDR3 has 16 residues. Germline CDR1 is SGHRS and CDR2 is YFSETQ. Trimming removed 1 base from V and 3 bases from J, with 14 bases in between. DNA of the CDR3: TGCGCCAGCAGCTTGCCTGTGGCTAGCGACTACAATGAGCAGTTCTTC. It encodes CASSLPVASDYNEQFF.

The chain uses TRBV27 and TRBJ2-6; a possible D gene is TRBD2 (5 bases). Per the germline V gene, CDR1 is MNHEY and CDR2 is SMNVEV (reference sequence). This CDR3 region has 17 residues. The ends were cut back, 4 bases at V and 0 bases at J, with 13 bases in the middle. The CDR3 spells CASSSRGRGSGANVLTF. The CDR3 nucleotides read TGTGCCAGCAGTTCCCGAGGACGGGGCTCTGGGGCCAACGTCCTGACTTTC.

V and J are TRBV5-1 and TRBJ2-1; no clear D gene. Germline V CDR1 and CDR2: SGHRS, YFSETQ. This CDR3 region has 15 residues. V lost 7 bases and J lost 0, with 14 bases in between. CDR3 sequence: CASSLEPSSYNEQFF. In nucleotides, the CDR3 is TGCGCCAGCTCACTCGAGCCGAGCTCCTACAATGAGCAGTTCTTC.

The chain recombines TRBV6-5 with TRBJ1-2, with D uncertain. V lost 4 bases, J lost 1 base, and 16 bases lay in between. The CDR3 loop spans 16 amino acids. The germline V gene has CDR1 MNHEY and CDR2 SVGAGI. This chain's CDR3 is CASSSSEGGYNYGYTF. The CDR3 bases are TGTGCCAGCAGTTCCTCCGAAGGAGGGTATAACTATGGCTACACCTTC.

The chain combines TRBV28 with TRBJ1-3; D not certain. Germline V gene lookup returns CDR1 MDHEN and CDR2 SYDVKM. Trimming cost V 5 bases and J 2 bases, with 10 bases left between them. The CDR3 extends over 14 amino acids. The CDR3 region is CASSGQQPGNTIYF. The CDR3 bases are TGTGCCAGCAGTGGCCAACAACCTGGAAACACCATATATTTT.

The V call is TRBV5-8, the J call TRBJ2-1; 7 bases fit TRBD1. V trimming: 2 bases; J trimming: 6 bases; junction bases outside the gene matches: 8. The CDR3 sequence is 15 residues long. Germline V gene data show CDR1 as SGHTS and CDR2 as YDEGEE. The CDR3 DNA follows: TGTGCCAGCAGCTTACCCCGACAGGGAACCAATGAGCAGTTCTTC. Its protein product is CASSLPRQGTNEQFF.

This clone was seen only once. The J gene is TRBJ1-2, the V gene TRBV27; D not resolved. Looked up from germline, CDR1 is MNHEY and CDR2 is SMNVEV (reference sequence). This CDR3 is 13 amino acids long. Trimming stripped 0 bases from V and 8 bases from J, with 10 bases between. CDR3 DNA: TGTGCCAGCAGTTTATCGGGTGGGAGGGGCTACACCTTC. Translated, it gives CASSLSGGRGYTF.

This chain uses TRBV25-1 with TRBJ1-4; perhaps TRBD1 as D (6 bases). V lost 1 base and J 5 bases, leaving 14 bases between the germline ends. CDR1 and CDR2 from the germline V gene are MGHDK and SYGVNS. The CDR3 consists of 16 residues. CDR3 sequence reads: CASSEFNRVENEKLFF. CDR3 DNA: TGTGCCAGCAGTGAATTCAACAGGGTGGAAAATGAAAAACTGTTTTTT.

This clone was seen just once. The chain is built from TRBV6-1 and TRBJ1-1, with TRBD1 as a possible D gene (6 bases). The V gene's germline CDR1 is MNHNS and CDR2 SASEGT. Trimming removed 2 bases from V and 4 bases from J, with 17 bases in between. This CDR3 has 16 amino acids. CDR3 sequence (DNA): TGTGCCAGCAGTGAATTCGAGGCAGGGGCCGGCACTGAAGCTTTCTTT. Translated, it gives CASSEFEAGAGTEAFF.

The chain combines TRBV9 with TRBJ2-1, with D possibly TRBD2 on 5 matching bases. The CDR3 has 15 amino acids. V gave up 0 bases and J gave up 8 bases, with 15 bases separating them. CDR1 and CDR2 (germline): SGDLS, YYNGEE. The CDR3 spells CASSVAQVERDEQFF. The CDR3 DNA reads as TGTGCCAGCAGCGTAGCCCAGGTCGAGAGGGATGAGCAGTTCTTC. The full variable domain, rest sourced from reference TRBV9 and TRBJ2-1, is DSGVTQTPKHLITATGQRVTLRCSPRSGDLSVYWYQQSLDQGLQFLIQYYNGEERAKGNILERFSAQQFPDLHSELNLSSLELGDSALYFCASSVAQVERDEQFFGPGTRLTVL.

This CDR3 reads CASKAGDAPNEKLFF. Here the CDR3 DNA reads TGTGCCAGTAAGGCGGGAGACGCGCCTAATGAAAAACTGTTTTTT. The V and J genes are TRBV19 and TRBJ1-4; D ambiguous. Germline CDR1 is LNHDA and CDR2 is SQIVND (reference sequence). V shed 7 bases and J shed 3 bases, with 15 bases lying between them. This CDR3 region has 15 residues.

The chain employs TRBV4-3 and TRBJ2-1; TRBD2 agrees at 12 bases. Germline-derived CDR1 and CDR2 are LGHNA and YSLEER. The CDR3 has 16 residues. The trim removed 3 bases at V and 5 bases at J, leaving 5 bases unmatched. The CDR3, as DNA: TGCGCCAGCAGCCAGGAGACTAGCGGGAGAAACAATGAGCAGTTCTTC. Protein sequence: CASSQETSGRNNEQFF.

The chain is built from TRBV9 and TRBJ2-7; D may be TRBD2 (5 bases). The CDR3 loop spans 12 amino acids. Germline lookup yields CDR1 SGDLS and CDR2 YYNGEE. Trimming left V 0 bases short and J 7 bases short, with 8 bases between. CDR3 DNA sequence: TGTGCCAGCAGCGTAGATTCGGGGGAGCAGTACTTC. Protein product: CASSVDSGEQYF.

The V and J genes are TRBV5-1 and TRBJ1-5; a possible D gene is TRBD1 (5 bases). The germline V and J ends were trimmed by 4 bases and 3 bases, with 8 bases remaining between them. The CDR3 contains 13 residues. Germline CDR1 and CDR2: SGHRS and YFSETQ. The CDR3 DNA is TGCGCCAGCAGCCAGGACAACAATCAGCCCCAGCATTTT. Translation gives CASSQDNNQPQHF.

The table lists this clone with a few counts. CDR3 sequence: CASSSEKTYEQYF. The CDR3 nucleotides are TGTGCCAGCAGCTCGGAGAAGACCTACGAGCAGTACTTC. This chain connects TRBV5-4 to TRBJ2-7; no clear D. Germline V CDR1 and CDR2: SGHNT, YYREEE (reference sequence). The V gene lost 3 bases and the J gene lost 2 bases, with 9 bases spanning the gap. The CDR3 is 13 residues long.

A few counts support this clone. The V and J genes are TRBV19 and TRBJ1-2; maybe TRBD1 (6 bases). Germline-derived CDR1 and CDR2 are LNHDA and SQIVND (reference sequence). CDR3 size: 15 residues. Trimming shortened V by 4 bases and J by 8 bases, and 20 bases separated the two germline ends. CDR3 in amino acids: CASSTLQGSWYGYTF. The CDR3 DNA reads TGTGCCAGTAGTACCCTACAGGGATCCTGGTACGGCTACACCTTC. The entire variable domain, with the rest obtained from reference TRBV19 and TRBJ1-2, is as follows: DGGITQSPKYLFRKEGQNVTLSCEQNLNHDAMYWYRQDPGQGLRLIYYSQIVNDFQKGDIAEGYSVSREKKESFPLTVTSAQKNPTAFYLCASSTLQGSWYGYTFGSGTRLTVV.

The chain uses TRBV7-8 and TRBJ1-3; D is perhaps TRBD1 (6 bases). The CDR3 consists of 18 residues. The V gene's germline CDR1 is SGHVS and CDR2 FQNEAQ. V was pared by 4 bases and J by 4 bases, with 23 bases between. The CDR3 DNA is TGTGCCAGCAGCTGGGCCAACAGGGATTCAGCTTCGGGAAACACCATATATTTT. Amino acids: CASSWANRDSASGNTIYF. The full variable domain, in which reference TRBV7-8 and TRBJ1-3 provide the parts outside the CDR3, is GAGVSQSPRYKVAKRGQDVALRCDPISGHVSLFWYQQALGQGPEFLTYFQNEAQLDKSGLPSDRFFAERPEGSVSTLKIQRTQQEDSAVYLCASSWANRDSASGNTIYFGEGSWLTVV.

This chain connects TRBV5-5 to TRBJ1-5; D uncertain. V lost 2 bases, J lost 5 bases, and 8 bases lay in between. The CDR3 runs to 13 residues. From germline, CDR1 is SGHKS and CDR2 YYEKEE (reference sequence). The CDR3 coding sequence is TGTGCCAGCAGCTTTGCGGCAGATCAGCCCCAGCATTTT. Its translation: CASSFAADQPQHF.

The rearrangement links TRBV18 to TRBJ1-2, with D uncertain. V dropped 2 bases and J dropped 8 bases, with 12 bases sitting between them. The germline V gene encodes CDR1 KGHSH and CDR2 LQKENI. The CDR3 runs 13 residues. DNA for the CDR3: TGTGCCAGCTCACCAAGAGGCACCGAGGGCTACACCTTC. This encodes CASSPRGTEGYTF.

This clone occurred a few times. The V gene is TRBV5-5, the J gene TRBJ2-6; D ambiguous. The ends were cut back, 4 bases at V and 1 base at J, with 18 bases in the middle. The CDR3 extends over 18 amino acids. The germline CDR1 and CDR2 sequences are SGHKS and YYEKEE (reference sequence). CDR3 loop: CASSQGEASSSGANVLTF. The CDR3, as DNA: TGTGCCAGCAGCCAAGGCGAGGCGTCCTCTTCTGGGGCCAACGTCCTGACTTTC. Based on the CDR3 plus reference TRBV5-5 and TRBJ2-6, the full variable domain is DAGVTQSPTHLIKTRGQQVTLRCSPISGHKSVSWYQQVLGQGPQFIFQYYEKEERGRGNFPDRFSARQFPNYSSELNVNALLLGDSALYLCASSQGEASSSGANVLTFGAGSRLTVL.

The J gene is TRBJ1-5, the V gene TRBV7-2, with 11 bases matching TRBD1. This CDR3 is built from 17 residues. V shed 0 bases and J 6 bases; nucleotides not matched to a gene: 7. Germline-derived CDR1 and CDR2 are SGHTA and FQGNSA. CDR3 DNA sequence: TGTGCCAGCAGCTTAGCGTTCTTGGGACAGGGGGGTCAGCCCCAGCATTTT. This encodes CASSLAFLGQGGQPQHF.

The chain employs TRBV7-2 and TRBJ1-1, with D possibly being TRBD1 (5 bases). CDR3 length equals 16 residues. Between the trimmed V and J ends, which lost 4 bases and 2 bases, there was a span of 17 bases. Germline V CDR1 and CDR2: SGHTA, FQGNSA. The CDR3 DNA sequence: TGTGCCAGCAGCTCCAATTCGGGAGGGGCAAACACTGAAGCTTTCTTT. Translated: CASSSNSGGANTEAFF. The variable domain in full, with the rest retrieved from reference TRBV7-2 and TRBJ1-1, is GAGVSQSPSNKVTEKGKDVELRCDPISGHTALYWYRQSLGQGLEFLIYFQGNSAPDKSGLPSDRFSAERTGGSVSTLTIQRTQQEDSAVYLCASSSNSGGANTEAFFGQGTRLTVV.

The gene calls are TRBV7-8 and TRBJ2-1, with 7 positions matching TRBD1. CDR1 SGHVS and CDR2 FQNEAQ come from the germline V gene. The CDR3 is made up of 15 amino acids. V lost 6 bases, J lost 12 bases, and 17 bases stayed unmatched. The CDR3 region is CASSSPGQTYNWQFF. DNA for the CDR3: TGTGCCAGCAGTTCCCCGGGACAGACTTACAATTGGCAGTTCTTC.

This chain joins TRBV6-6 and TRBJ1-4; 9 positions agree with TRBD1. The CDR3 is made up of 14 amino acids. Germline V CDR1 and CDR2: MNHNY, SVGAGI (reference sequence). After removal of 5 bases from V and 7 bases from J, the junction contained 5 bases not matched to a gene. This chain's CDR3 is CASSLTGGGEKLFF. For the CDR3, the DNA is TGTGCCAGCAGTCTTACAGGGGGCGGTGAAAAACTGTTTTTT.

This clone occurred once. The chain carries TRBV18 and TRBJ2-1; D not certain. There are 13 residues in the CDR3. Germline V gives CDR1 KGHSH, CDR2 LQKENI. The V end lost 2 bases, the J end lost 6 bases, and 8 bases lay between the germline ends. This chain's CDR3 is CASSPFGRNEQFF. CDR3 coding DNA: TGTGCCAGCTCACCATTCGGTCGCAATGAGCAGTTCTTC.

V gene TRBV28 combines with J gene TRBJ2-5; no clear D. Deletions cut 5 bases from V and 1 base from J, with 5 bases between. The V gene's germline CDR1 is MDHEN and CDR2 SYDVKM. The CDR3 has 12 residues. The CDR3 coding sequence is TGTGCCAGCAGTCGAGCCCAAGAGACCCAGTACTTC. It specifies CASSRAQETQYF.

The CDR3 spells CASSRQGMNTEAFF. DNA of the CDR3: TGTGCCAGCAGTCGACAGGGGATGAACACTGAAGCTTTCTTT. The chain has TRBV6-1 and TRBJ1-1; 8 nucleotides align to TRBD1. Looked up from germline, CDR1 is MNHNS and CDR2 is SASEGT. V lost 5 bases and J lost 0; bases outside the gene matches: 2. The CDR3 consists of 14 residues.

The chain links TRBV4-1 to TRBJ2-4; 8 bases line up with TRBD2. Germline loops: CDR1 MGHRA, CDR2 YSYEKL. There are 20 residues in the CDR3. V trimming: 0 bases; J trimming: 0 bases; junction bases outside the gene matches: 13. In nucleotides, the CDR3 is TGCGCCAGCAGCCAAGAAAACGTAGCGGGAACTCCTTTAGCCAAAAACATTCAGTACTTC. It specifies CASSQENVAGTPLAKNIQYF.

The V and J genes are TRBV5-1 and TRBJ2-3; 8 bases map to TRBD2. V was pared by 2 bases and J by 2 bases, with 4 bases of the junction left unmatched. CDR3 length: 15 amino acids. The germline V gene encodes CDR1 SGHRS and CDR2 YFSETQ. The CDR3 loop reads CASSLPGGITDTQYF. The CDR3 coding sequence is TGCGCCAGCAGCTTACCGGGAGGGATCACAGATACGCAGTATTTT.